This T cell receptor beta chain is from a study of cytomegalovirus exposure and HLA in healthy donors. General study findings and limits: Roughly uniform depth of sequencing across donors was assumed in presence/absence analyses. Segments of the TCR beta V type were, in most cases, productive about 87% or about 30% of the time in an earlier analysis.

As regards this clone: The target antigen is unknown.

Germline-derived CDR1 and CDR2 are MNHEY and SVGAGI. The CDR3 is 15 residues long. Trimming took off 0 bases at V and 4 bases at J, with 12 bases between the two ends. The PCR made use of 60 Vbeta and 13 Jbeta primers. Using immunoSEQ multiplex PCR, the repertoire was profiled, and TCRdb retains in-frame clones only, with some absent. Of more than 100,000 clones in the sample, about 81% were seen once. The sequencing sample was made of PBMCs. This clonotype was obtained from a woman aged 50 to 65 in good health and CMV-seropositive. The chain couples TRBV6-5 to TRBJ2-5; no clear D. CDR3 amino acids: CASSYSPVNLETQYF. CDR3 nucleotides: TGTGCCAGCAGTTACTCCCCGGTAAACTTAGAGACCCAGTACTTC.